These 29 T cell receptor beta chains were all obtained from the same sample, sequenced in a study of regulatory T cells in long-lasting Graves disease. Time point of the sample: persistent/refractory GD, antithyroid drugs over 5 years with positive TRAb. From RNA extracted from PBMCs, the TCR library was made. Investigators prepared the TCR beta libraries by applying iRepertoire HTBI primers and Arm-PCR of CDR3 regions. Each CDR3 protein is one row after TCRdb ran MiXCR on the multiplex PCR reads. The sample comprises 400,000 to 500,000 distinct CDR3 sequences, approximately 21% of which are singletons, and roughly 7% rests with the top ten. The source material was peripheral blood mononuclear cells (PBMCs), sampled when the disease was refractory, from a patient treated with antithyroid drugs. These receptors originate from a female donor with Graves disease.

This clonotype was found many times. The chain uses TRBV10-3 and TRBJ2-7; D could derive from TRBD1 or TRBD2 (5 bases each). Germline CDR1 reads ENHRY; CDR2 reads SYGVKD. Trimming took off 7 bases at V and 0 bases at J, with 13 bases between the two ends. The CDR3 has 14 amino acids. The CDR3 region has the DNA TGTGCCATCACCCCAGGGACCAGCTCCTACGAGCAGTACTTC. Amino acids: CAITPGTSSYEQYF.

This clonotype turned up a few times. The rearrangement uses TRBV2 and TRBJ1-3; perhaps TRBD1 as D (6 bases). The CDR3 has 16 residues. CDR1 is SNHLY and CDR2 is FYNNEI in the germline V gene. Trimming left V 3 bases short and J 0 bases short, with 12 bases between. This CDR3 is CASSDTGLSSGNTIYF. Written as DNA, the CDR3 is TGTGCCAGCAGTGATACAGGGCTCAGCTCTGGAAACACCATATATTTT.

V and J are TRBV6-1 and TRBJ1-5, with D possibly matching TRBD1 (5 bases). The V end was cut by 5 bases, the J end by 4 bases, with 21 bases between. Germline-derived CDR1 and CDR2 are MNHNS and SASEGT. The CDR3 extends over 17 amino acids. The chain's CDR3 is CASSTLLGTGVNQPQHF. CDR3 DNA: TGTGCCAGCAGTACTCTCCTCGGGACGGGGGTTAATCAGCCCCAGCATTTT.

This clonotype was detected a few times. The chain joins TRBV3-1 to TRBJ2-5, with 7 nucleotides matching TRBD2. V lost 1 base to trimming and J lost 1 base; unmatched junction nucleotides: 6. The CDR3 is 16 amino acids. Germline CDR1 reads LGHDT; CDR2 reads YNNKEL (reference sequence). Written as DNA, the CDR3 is TGTGCCAGCAGCCAAGGGGGGGGACTGCCCCAAGAGACCCAGTACTTC. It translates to CASSQGGGLPQETQYF.

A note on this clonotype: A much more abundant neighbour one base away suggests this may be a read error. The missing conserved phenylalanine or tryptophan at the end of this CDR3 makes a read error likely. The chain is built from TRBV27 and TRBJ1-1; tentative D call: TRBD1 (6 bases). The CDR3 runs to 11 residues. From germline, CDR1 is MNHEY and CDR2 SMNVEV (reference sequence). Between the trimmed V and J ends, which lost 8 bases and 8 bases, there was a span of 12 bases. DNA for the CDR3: TGTGCCAGCGGAGGGGGGGTAGAAGCTTTCCTT. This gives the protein CASGGGVEAFL.

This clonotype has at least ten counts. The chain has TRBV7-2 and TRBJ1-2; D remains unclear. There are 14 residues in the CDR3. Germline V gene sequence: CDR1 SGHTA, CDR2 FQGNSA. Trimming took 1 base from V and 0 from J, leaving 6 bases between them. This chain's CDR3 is CASSLESTNYGYTF. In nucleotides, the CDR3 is TGTGCCAGCAGCTTAGAGTCCACTAACTATGGCTACACCTTC.

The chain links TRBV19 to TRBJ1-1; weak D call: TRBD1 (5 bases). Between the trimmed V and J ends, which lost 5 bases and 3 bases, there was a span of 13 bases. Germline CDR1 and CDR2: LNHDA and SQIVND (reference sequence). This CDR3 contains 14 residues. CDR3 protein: CASSLYPGDTEAFF. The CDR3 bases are TGTGCCAGTAGTCTTTATCCGGGGGACACTGAAGCTTTCTTT. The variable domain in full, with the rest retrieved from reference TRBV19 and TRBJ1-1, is DGGITQSPKYLFRKEGQNVTLSCEQNLNHDAMYWYRQDPGQGLRLIYYSQIVNDFQKGDIAEGYSVSREKKESFPLTVTSAQKNPTAFYLCASSLYPGDTEAFFGQGTRLTVV.

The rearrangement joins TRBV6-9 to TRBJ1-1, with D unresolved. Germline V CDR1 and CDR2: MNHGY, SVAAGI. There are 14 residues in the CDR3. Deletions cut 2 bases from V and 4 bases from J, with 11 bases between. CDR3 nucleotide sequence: TGTGCCAGCAGTTATGGGGTTGGGCCCACTGAAGCTTTCTTT. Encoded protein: CASSYGVGPTEAFF.

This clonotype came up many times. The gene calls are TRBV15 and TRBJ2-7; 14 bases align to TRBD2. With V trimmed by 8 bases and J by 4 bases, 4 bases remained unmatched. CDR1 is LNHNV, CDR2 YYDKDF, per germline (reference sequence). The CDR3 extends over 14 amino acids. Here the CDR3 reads CATQRLAGGYEQYF. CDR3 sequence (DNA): TGTGCCACCCAAAGACTAGCGGGAGGGTACGAGCAGTACTTC. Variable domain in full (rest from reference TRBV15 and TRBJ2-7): DAMVIQNPRYQVTQFGKPVTLSCSQTLNHNVMYWYQQKSSQAPKLLFHYYDKDFNNEADTPDNFQSRRPNTSFCFLDIRSPGLGDTAMYLCATQRLAGGYEQYFGPGTRLTVT.

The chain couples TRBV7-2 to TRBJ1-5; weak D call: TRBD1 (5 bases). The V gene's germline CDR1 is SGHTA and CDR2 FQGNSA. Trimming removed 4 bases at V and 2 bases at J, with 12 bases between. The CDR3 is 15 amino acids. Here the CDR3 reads CASSSSGNGNQPQHF. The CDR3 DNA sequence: TGTGCCAGCAGCTCCTCAGGGAATGGCAATCAGCCCCAGCATTTT.

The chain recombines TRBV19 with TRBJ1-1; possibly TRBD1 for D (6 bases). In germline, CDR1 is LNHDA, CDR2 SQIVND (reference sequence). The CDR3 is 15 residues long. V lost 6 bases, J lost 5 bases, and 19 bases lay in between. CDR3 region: CASRRNRVVSTEAFF. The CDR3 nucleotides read TGTGCCAGTAGAAGAAACAGGGTCGTTTCGACTGAAGCTTTCTTT.

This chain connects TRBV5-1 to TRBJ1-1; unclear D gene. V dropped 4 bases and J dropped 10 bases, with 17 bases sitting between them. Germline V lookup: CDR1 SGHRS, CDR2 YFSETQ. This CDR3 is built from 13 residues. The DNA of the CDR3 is TGCGCCAGCAGCCCCGAGTACGGTTACGCAGCTTTCTTT. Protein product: CASSPEYGYAAFF.

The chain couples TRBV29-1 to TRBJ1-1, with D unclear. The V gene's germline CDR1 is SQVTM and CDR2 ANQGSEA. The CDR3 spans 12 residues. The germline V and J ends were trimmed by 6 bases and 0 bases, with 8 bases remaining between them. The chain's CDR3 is CSVFTLNTEAFF. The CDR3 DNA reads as TGCAGCGTGTTTACCTTGAACACTGAAGCTTTCTTT.

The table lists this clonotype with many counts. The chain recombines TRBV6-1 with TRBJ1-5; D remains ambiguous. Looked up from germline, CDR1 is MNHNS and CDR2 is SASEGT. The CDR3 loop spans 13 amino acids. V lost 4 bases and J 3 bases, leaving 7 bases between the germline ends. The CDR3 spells CASSVRDNQPQHF. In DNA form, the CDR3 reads TGTGCCAGCAGTGTAAGGGACAATCAGCCCCAGCATTTT.

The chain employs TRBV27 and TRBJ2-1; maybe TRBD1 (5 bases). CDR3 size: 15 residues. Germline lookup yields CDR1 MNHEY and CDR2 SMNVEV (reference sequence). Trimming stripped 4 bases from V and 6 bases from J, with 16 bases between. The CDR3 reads CASSSQVSKGNEQFF. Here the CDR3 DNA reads TGTGCCAGCAGTTCACAGGTCTCGAAGGGCAATGAGCAGTTCTTC.

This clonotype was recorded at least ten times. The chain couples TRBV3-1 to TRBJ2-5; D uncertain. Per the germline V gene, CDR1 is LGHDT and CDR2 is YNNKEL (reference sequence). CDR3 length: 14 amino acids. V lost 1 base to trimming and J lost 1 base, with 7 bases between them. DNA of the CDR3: TGTGCCAGCAGCCAAGGAGGATCCCAAGAGACCCAGTACTTC. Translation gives CASSQGGSQETQYF.

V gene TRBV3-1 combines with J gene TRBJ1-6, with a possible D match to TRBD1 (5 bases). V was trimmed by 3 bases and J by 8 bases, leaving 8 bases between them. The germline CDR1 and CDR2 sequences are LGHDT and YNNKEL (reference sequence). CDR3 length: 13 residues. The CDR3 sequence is CASSHMGDSPLHF. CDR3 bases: TGTGCCAGCAGCCACATGGGGGATTCACCCCTCCACTTT. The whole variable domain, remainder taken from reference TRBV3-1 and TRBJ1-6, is DTAVSQTPKYLVTQMGNDKSIKCEQNLGHDTMYWYKQDSKKFLKIMFSYNNKELIINETVPNRFSPKSPDKAHLNLHINSLELGDSAVYFCASSHMGDSPLHFGNGTRLTVT.

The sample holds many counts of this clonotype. In nucleotides, the CDR3 is TGTGCCACCAGCGGAATGGGACTAGCGGGTTTCCAAGAGACCCAGTACTTC. Amino acids: CATSGMGLAGFQETQYF. The rearrangement links TRBV15 to TRBJ2-5; 12 nucleotides align to TRBD2. Germline assignment: CDR1 LNHNV and CDR2 YYDKDF (reference sequence). This CDR3 spans 17 amino acids. The trim removed 5 bases at V and 1 base at J, leaving 8 bases unmatched.

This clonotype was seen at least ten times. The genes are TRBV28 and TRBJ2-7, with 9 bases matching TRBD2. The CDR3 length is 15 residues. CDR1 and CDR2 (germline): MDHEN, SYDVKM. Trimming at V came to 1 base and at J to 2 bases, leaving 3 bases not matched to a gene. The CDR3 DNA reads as TGTGCCAGCAGTTTATATAGCGGGAGAGCCTACGAGCAGTACTTC. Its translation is CASSLYSGRAYEQYF.

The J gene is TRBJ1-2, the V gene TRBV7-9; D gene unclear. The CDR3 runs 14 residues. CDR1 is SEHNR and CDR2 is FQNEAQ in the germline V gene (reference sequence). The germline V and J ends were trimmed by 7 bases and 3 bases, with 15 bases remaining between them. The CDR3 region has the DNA TGTGCCAGCACCACCTCGGGGTTCGACTATGGCTACACCTTC. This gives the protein CASTTSGFDYGYTF.

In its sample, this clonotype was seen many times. CDR3 loop: CASTEGWAETQYF. CDR3 DNA sequence: TGTGCCAGCACCGAAGGGTGGGCGGAGACCCAGTACTTC. The chain joins TRBV2 to TRBJ2-5, with D hard to call. The V gene's germline CDR1 is SNHLY and CDR2 FYNNEI. Trimming pared 7 bases from V and 5 bases from J, leaving 14 bases between. The CDR3 runs to 13 residues. The whole variable domain, filled in from reference TRBV2 and TRBJ2-5, reads EPEVTQTPSHQVTQMGQEVILRCVPISNHLYFYWYRQILGQKVEFLVSFYNNEISEKSEIFDDQFSVERPDGSNFTLKIRSTKLEDSAMYFCASTEGWAETQYFGPGTRLLVL.

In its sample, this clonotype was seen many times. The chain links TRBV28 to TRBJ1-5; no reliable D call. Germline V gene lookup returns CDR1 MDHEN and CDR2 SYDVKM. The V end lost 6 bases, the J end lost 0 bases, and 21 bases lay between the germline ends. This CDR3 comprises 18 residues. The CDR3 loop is CASSETGGASYSNQPQHF. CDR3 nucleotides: TGTGCCAGCAGCGAGACGGGAGGCGCCAGTTATAGCAATCAGCCCCAGCATTTT.

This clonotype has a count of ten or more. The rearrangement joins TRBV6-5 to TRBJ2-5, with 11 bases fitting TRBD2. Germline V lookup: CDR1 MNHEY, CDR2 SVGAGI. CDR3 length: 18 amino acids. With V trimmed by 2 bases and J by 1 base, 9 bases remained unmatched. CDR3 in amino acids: CASSYAERGLAAQETQYF. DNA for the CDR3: TGTGCCAGCAGTTACGCCGAACGGGGACTAGCGGCCCAAGAGACCCAGTACTTC.

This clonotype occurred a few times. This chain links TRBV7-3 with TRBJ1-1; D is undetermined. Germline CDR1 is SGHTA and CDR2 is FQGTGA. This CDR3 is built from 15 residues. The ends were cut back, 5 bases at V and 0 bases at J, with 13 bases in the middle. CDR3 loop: CASSRDGLMNTEAFF. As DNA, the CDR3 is TGTGCCAGCAGCCGGGATGGACTTATGAACACTGAAGCTTTCTTT.

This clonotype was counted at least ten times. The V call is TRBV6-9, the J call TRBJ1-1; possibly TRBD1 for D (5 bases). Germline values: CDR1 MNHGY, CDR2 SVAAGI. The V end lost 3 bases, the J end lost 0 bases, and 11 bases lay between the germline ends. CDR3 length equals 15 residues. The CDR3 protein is CASSYPGRLNTEAFF. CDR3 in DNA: TGTGCCAGCAGTTACCCGGGACGGTTGAACACTGAAGCTTTCTTT.

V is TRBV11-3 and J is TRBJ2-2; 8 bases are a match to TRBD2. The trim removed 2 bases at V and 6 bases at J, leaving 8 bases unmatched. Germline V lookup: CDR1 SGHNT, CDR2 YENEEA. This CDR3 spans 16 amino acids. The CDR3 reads CASSLFIAGTAGELFF. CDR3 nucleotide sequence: TGTGCCAGCAGCTTATTCATAGCGGGGACGGCCGGGGAGCTGTTTTTT.

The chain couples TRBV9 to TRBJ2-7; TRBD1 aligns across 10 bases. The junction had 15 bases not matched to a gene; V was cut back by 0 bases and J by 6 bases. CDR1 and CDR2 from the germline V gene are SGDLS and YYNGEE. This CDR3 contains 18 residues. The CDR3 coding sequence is TGTGCCAGCAGCGTAGAGGACCTTAGGGGGACAGGGGAAGTCGAGCAGTACTTC. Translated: CASSVEDLRGTGEVEQYF. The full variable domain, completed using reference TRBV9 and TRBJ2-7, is DSGVTQTPKHLITATGQRVTLRCSPRSGDLSVYWYQQSLDQGLQFLIQYYNGEERAKGNILERFSAQQFPDLHSELNLSSLELGDSALYFCASSVEDLRGTGEVEQYFGPGTRLTVT.

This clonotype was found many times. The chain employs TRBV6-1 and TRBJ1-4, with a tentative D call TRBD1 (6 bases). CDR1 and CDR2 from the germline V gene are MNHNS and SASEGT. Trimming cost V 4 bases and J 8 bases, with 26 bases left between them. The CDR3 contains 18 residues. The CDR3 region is CASSVTSTGKQGWEKLFF. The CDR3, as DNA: TGTGCCAGCAGTGTAACCTCTACGGGGAAACAGGGTTGGGAAAAACTGTTTTTT.

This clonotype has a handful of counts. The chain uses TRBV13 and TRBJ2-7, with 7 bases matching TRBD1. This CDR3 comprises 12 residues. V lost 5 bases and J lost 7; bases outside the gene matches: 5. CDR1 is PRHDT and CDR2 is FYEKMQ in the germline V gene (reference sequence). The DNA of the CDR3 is TGTGCCAGCAGCACCACAGGGGAGGAGCAGTACTTC. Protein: CASSTTGEEQYF. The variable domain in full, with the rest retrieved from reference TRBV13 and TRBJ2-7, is AAGVIQSPRHLIKEKRETATLKCYPIPRHDTVYWYQQGPGQDPQFLISFYEKMQSDKGSIPDRFSAQQFSDYHSELNMSSLELGDSALYFCASSTTGEEQYFGPGTRLTVT.